The present T cell receptor beta chain was sequenced within a study of OX40 agonist ivuxolimab in advanced cancers. The overall study: Previous treatment with anti-PD-1, anti-PD-L1 or anti-CTLA-4 therapy was allowed; about 37% had received some.

This clone was observed a handful of times. Autoimmune disease history or systemic immunosuppression disqualified patients. Samples of blood were obtained at baseline, on cycle 4 day 1, and on cycle 7 day 1. Germline lookup yields CDR1 SNHLY and CDR2 FYNNEI. The CDR3 consists of 13 residues. Trimming shortened V by 6 bases and J by 2 bases, and 8 bases separated the two germline ends. Assay used: immunoSEQ multiplex PCR; TCRdb lists only in-frame clones, some missing. This table has roughly 100,000 clones, about 96% appearing once. The receptor was isolated from an adult with an advanced solid tumor such as melanoma, head and neck, liver or kidney cancer. This specimen was CD4+ or CD8+ T cells sorted from blood, taken in a trial of the OX40 agonist ivuxolimab. This sequence joins TRBV2 and TRBJ2-1; no clear D. CDR3 in amino acids: CASREPPYNEQFF. CDR3 coding DNA: TGTGCCAGCAGGGAGCCCCCCTACAATGAGCAGTTCTTC.